The 7 T cell receptor beta chains in this list originate from one sample, sequenced in a study of T cells in Graves' hyperthyroidism and ophthalmopathy. Amplified regions were TCR beta CDR3 sequences from RNA transcripts. The HTBI primer set drove a first-round RT-PCR of the TCR CDR3. TCRdb itself ran the multiplex PCR reads through MiXCR, one entry per CDR3 protein. Of 300,000 to 400,000 distinct CDR3 sequences in the sample, around 13% were seen once. Sequencing was performed on blood. All receptors come from a woman aged 25-40 years with Graves' ophthalmopathy.

This clonotype showed up many times. The chain joins TRBV7-2 to TRBJ1-1, with D uncertain. The CDR3 totals 13 residues. The germline CDR1 and CDR2 sequences are SGHTA and FQGNSA. V lost 0 bases, J lost 7 bases, and 9 bases lay in between. CDR3 sequence: CASSLAMAGEAFF. In DNA, the CDR3 is TGTGCCAGCAGCTTAGCCATGGCTGGTGAAGCTTTCTTT.

This clonotype was found many times. The rearrangement links TRBV28 to TRBJ2-3; 14 bases agree with TRBD2. Germline V gene data show CDR1 as MDHEN and CDR2 as SYDVKM. The J segment lost 4 bases and the V segment lost 2 bases, leaving 8 bases of the junction unmatched. The length of the CDR3 is 18 residues. The CDR3 coding sequence is TGTGCCAGCAGTTTAACGTTGACTAGCGGGGGGGCAGCAGATACGCAGTATTTT. This sequence encodes CASSLTLTSGGAADTQYF.

This clonotype was recorded at least ten times. V gene TRBV6-1 combines with J gene TRBJ2-5; D not resolved. Deletions cut 6 bases from V and 1 base from J, with 3 bases between. This CDR3 is built from 11 residues. Germline-derived CDR1 and CDR2 are MNHNS and SASEGT. The CDR3, as DNA: TGTGCCAGCAGGATCCAAGAGACCCAGTACTTC. Protein product: CASRIQETQYF.

The V and J genes are TRBV10-1 and TRBJ2-2; D gene ambiguous. Germline CDR1 and CDR2: WNHNN and SYGVQD (reference sequence). The germline V and J ends were trimmed by 0 bases and 4 bases, with 12 bases remaining between them. The CDR3 runs to 16 residues. CDR3 loop: CASSESTPVGTGELFF. DNA for the CDR3: TGCGCCAGCAGTGAGTCGACTCCCGTGGGCACCGGGGAGCTGTTTTTT.

The chain links TRBV6-1 to TRBJ2-3; D may be TRBD1 (6 bases). The CDR3 extends over 15 amino acids. From germline, CDR1 is MNHNS and CDR2 SASEGT. V was cut by 5 bases and J by 0 bases, with 12 bases left in between. CDR3: CASSSRDKSTDTQYF. For the CDR3, the DNA is TGTGCCAGCAGTTCCCGGGACAAGAGCACAGATACGCAGTATTTT.

This clonotype has ten or more counts. The rearrangement joins TRBV24-1 to TRBJ2-3; D is perhaps TRBD1 (5 bases). CDR3 size: 16 residues. Trimming took 0 bases from V and 2 from J, leaving 11 bases between them. Germline-derived CDR1 and CDR2 are KGHDR and SFDVKD. CDR3 loop: CATSDLRQGNTDTQYF. CDR3 nucleotides: TGTGCCACCAGTGATTTGCGGCAGGGAAACACAGATACGCAGTATTTT.

The CDR3 nucleotides read TGTGCCAGCAGACACGATAATTCACCCCTCCACTTT. It yields the protein CASRHDNSPLHF. The chain carries TRBV14 and TRBJ1-6; D is ambiguous. The CDR3 has 12 residues. From germline, CDR1 is SGHDN and CDR2 FVKESK. Between the trimmed V and J ends, which lost 6 bases and 5 bases, there was a span of 5 bases.